This passage covers 28 T cell receptor beta chains from one sample sequenced in a study of early T cells in non-severe SARS-CoV-2 infection. TCRdb re-analysed the 5' RACE reads in MiXCR, keeping a single row per CDR3 protein. This table holds around 70,000 distinct CDR3 sequences, around 15% found once. Sequenced input: whole blood. These receptors were collected from an adult who was a healthcare worker with PCR-confirmed SARS-CoV-2 infection or an uninfected control (not recorded which).

The chain links TRBV27 to TRBJ2-1, with 7 bases aligning to TRBD2. Per germline, CDR1 MNHEY and CDR2 SMNVEV (reference sequence). The CDR3 totals 15 residues. V shed 5 bases, J shed 6 bases, and the junction held 10 bases outside the gene matches. The DNA of the CDR3 is TGTGCCAGCAGTCTTTCAGGGTTAGCGGGCAATGAGCAGTTCTTC. Its protein product is CASSLSGLAGNEQFF.

This clonotype came up a few times. The CDR3 nucleotides read TGTGCCAGCAGTTACGGGACAACAACTAATGAAAAACTGTTTTTT. Amino acids: CASSYGTTTNEKLFF. This rearrangement joins TRBV6-5 to TRBJ1-4; TRBD1 is a possible D gene (6 bases). This CDR3 is built from 15 residues. V was cut by 2 bases and J by 0 bases, with 7 bases left in between. Germline values: CDR1 MNHEY, CDR2 SVGAGI.

The rearrangement joins TRBV19 to TRBJ2-1; tentative D call: TRBD1 (6 bases). Per germline, CDR1 LNHDA and CDR2 SQIVND (reference sequence). V was pared by 1 base and J by 2 bases, with 9 bases between. This CDR3 has 15 amino acids. The CDR3 DNA follows: TGTGCCAGTAGTATAGGCAGGGGTGCCTACAATGAGCAGTTCTTC. It encodes CASSIGRGAYNEQFF. Variable domain in full (rest from reference TRBV19 and TRBJ2-1): DGGITQSPKYLFRKEGQNVTLSCEQNLNHDAMYWYRQDPGQGLRLIYYSQIVNDFQKGDIAEGYSVSREKKESFPLTVTSAQKNPTAFYLCASSIGRGAYNEQFFGPGTRLTVL.

Only a few counts were recorded for this clonotype. The chain uses TRBV4-2 and TRBJ2-7, with D tentatively TRBD1 (5 bases). V dropped 2 bases and J dropped 3 bases, with 11 bases sitting between them. This CDR3 is 14 amino acids long. Germline CDR1 LGHNA, CDR2 YNFKEQ. The CDR3: CASSQSLRGYEQYF. CDR3 nucleotide sequence: TGTGCCAGCAGCCAATCCCTAAGGGGCTACGAGCAGTACTTC.

This clonotype was detected a few times. This chain joins TRBV20-1 and TRBJ2-7, with a possible D match to TRBD2 (6 bases). The CDR3 length is 14 residues. Germline lookup yields CDR1 DFQATT and CDR2 SNEGSKA (reference sequence). V was shortened by 3 bases and J by 6 bases, with 18 bases between the two germline ends. The CDR3 DNA reads TGCAGTGCTAGGGAAAGACTAGGAACCCGCGAGCAGTACTTC. This codes for CSARERLGTREQYF.

This chain links TRBV7-2 with TRBJ2-7; D might be TRBD1 or TRBD2, each matching 5 bases. V was shortened by 1 base and J by 1 base, with 8 bases between the two germline ends. The CDR3 loop spans 14 amino acids. Per germline, CDR1 SGHTA and CDR2 FQGNSA. As DNA, the CDR3 is TGTGCCAGCAGCTTAGATTGGGGGTCCTACGAGCAGTACTTC. Translated, it gives CASSLDWGSYEQYF.

This clonotype was seen at least ten times. CDR3 residues: CASSLDGTGAYEQYF. The CDR3 coding sequence is TGTGCCAGCAGCTTAGATGGGACAGGGGCCTACGAGCAGTACTTC. The chain links TRBV7-4 to TRBJ2-7, with TRBD1 matching 10 bases. This CDR3 spans 15 amino acids. Germline CDR1 SGHVT, CDR2 SQSDAQ. Unmatched junction bases numbered 2, after V lost 1 base and J lost 2 bases. The full variable domain, completed using reference TRBV7-4 and TRBJ2-7, is GAGVSQSPRYKVAKRGRDVALRCDSISGHVTLYWYRQTLGQGSEVLTYSQSDAQRDKSGRPSGRFSAERPERSVSTLKIQRTEQGDSAVYLCASSLDGTGAYEQYFGPGTRLTVT.

In nucleotides, the CDR3 is TGTGCCAGCAGTTCGGGACAGGGGAACGAGCAGTACTTC. This gives the protein CASSSGQGNEQYF. The chain recombines TRBV27 with TRBJ2-7; 10 positions agree with TRBD1. Germline V gene sequence: CDR1 MNHEY, CDR2 SMNVEV (reference sequence). The V gene end was trimmed by 4 bases and the J gene end by 5 bases; junction bases not matched to a gene: 2. The CDR3 is 13 residues long.

The genes are TRBV9 and TRBJ1-3; D gene uncertain. Germline V lookup: CDR1 SGDLS, CDR2 YYNGEE. The CDR3 length is 16 residues. The V end lost 0 bases, the J end lost 0 bases, and 10 bases lay between the germline ends. CDR3 in amino acids: CASSVEYPGSGNTIYF. CDR3 in DNA: TGTGCCAGCAGCGTAGAGTACCCAGGCTCTGGAAACACCATATATTTT.

This clonotype turned up a few times. The genes are TRBV11-2 and TRBJ2-7, with D perhaps TRBD2 (7 bases). The germline gives CDR1 SGHAT, CDR2 FQNNGV. V dropped 3 bases and J dropped 6 bases, with 15 bases sitting between them. This CDR3 has 14 amino acids. CDR3 sequence: CASSLDAGAGEQYF. CDR3 bases: TGTGCCAGCAGCTTGGATGCGGGGGCGGGCGAGCAGTACTTC.

This rearrangement joins TRBV11-3 to TRBJ1-2; D is undetermined. V was pared by 0 bases and J by 2 bases, with 7 bases between. Germline V CDR1 and CDR2: SGHNT, YENEEA. CDR3 length equals 14 residues. The CDR3 sequence is CASSLDSLNYGYTF. Here the CDR3 DNA reads TGTGCCAGCAGCTTAGACAGCCTCAACTATGGCTACACCTTC.

This chain connects TRBV12-5 to TRBJ2-1; the D is unclear. Trimming pared 0 bases from V and 7 bases from J, leaving 4 bases between. The CDR3 extends over 12 amino acids. Per the germline V gene, CDR1 is LGHNT and CDR2 is FRNRAP. CDR3 DNA: TGTGCTAGTGGTTTGGTCGGGAATGAGCAGTTCTTC. Encoded protein: CASGLVGNEQFF.

Remarks on this clonotype: Because it lacks the conserved phenylalanine or tryptophan at the end, this CDR3 is likely a read error. The DNA is left out, because the CDR3 cannot be placed on it with certainty; the CDR3 is given as TCRdb lists it. The V gene is TRBV5-1, the J gene TRBJ2-5; TRBD2 was called by the table and not checked on the DNA. Germline V gene data show CDR1 as SGHRS and CDR2 as YFSETQ. The CDR3 is 10 amino acids in total, end residues counted. The CDR3 here is CASPPLASPV.

This chain joins TRBV28 and TRBJ1-5; D uncertain. The CDR3 covers 15 residues. The V gene lost 6 bases and the J gene lost 0 bases, with 12 bases spanning the gap. Germline V lookup: CDR1 MDHEN, CDR2 SYDVKM. CDR3: CASSSGGPSNQPQHF. CDR3 in DNA: TGTGCCAGCAGCTCCGGCGGGCCTAGCAATCAGCCCCAGCATTTT.

The chain uses TRBV15 and TRBJ1-2, with TRBD1 identical over 7 bases. Per germline, CDR1 LNHNV and CDR2 YYDKDF (reference sequence). CDR3 size: 14 residues. Germline trimming cut 4 bases from V and 4 bases from J; bases unmatched to any gene: 6. CDR3 in amino acids: CATSIRQGSYGYTF. CDR3 coding DNA: TGTGCCACCAGCATTCGACAGGGAAGCTATGGCTACACCTTC.

This clonotype was observed many times. The chain is built from TRBV29-1 and TRBJ1-3, with a weak D call TRBD1 (6 bases). Germline lookup yields CDR1 SQVTM and CDR2 ANQGSEA. V was trimmed by 7 bases and J by 0 bases, leaving 10 bases between them. The CDR3 is made up of 13 amino acids. The CDR3 reads CSGGHSSGNTIYF. CDR3 coding DNA: TGCAGCGGGGGACATAGCTCTGGAAACACCATATATTTT.

This clonotype has ten or more counts. V is TRBV4-1 and J is TRBJ2-3; 7 bases fit TRBD2. CDR3 length: 16 amino acids. Germline V gives CDR1 MGHRA, CDR2 YSYEKL. V trimming: 5 bases; J trimming: 3 bases; junction bases outside the gene matches: 11. The CDR3 DNA reads TGCGCCAGCAGCTTCCGGGAAAGCGGGGTTACAGATACGCAGTATTTT. Its translation: CASSFRESGVTDTQYF.

This clonotype was recorded a few times. The chain is built from TRBV7-6 and TRBJ2-5, with 9 nucleotides matching TRBD2. The CDR3 has 17 residues. J lost 3 bases, V lost 7 bases, and 15 bases had no gene match. Germline-derived CDR1 and CDR2 are SGHVS and FNYEAQ. CDR3 amino acids: CASTVGRIAGVEETQYF. The DNA of the CDR3 is TGTGCCAGCACCGTCGGTAGGATAGCGGGGGTCGAAGAGACCCAGTACTTC.

In this sample, this clonotype turned up a few times. The rearrangement links TRBV28 to TRBJ2-1; 12 nucleotides line up with TRBD2. Germline V gene data show CDR1 as MDHEN and CDR2 as SYDVKM. V lost 3 bases and J lost 0; bases outside the gene matches: 9. The CDR3 is 19 amino acids. The CDR3 DNA is TGTGCCAGCAGTTTTAGACTAGCGGGAGACAGAAGCTCCTACAATGAGCAGTTCTTC. As protein: CASSFRLAGDRSSYNEQFF.

The gene calls are TRBV27 and TRBJ2-3; D is undetermined. This CDR3 has 14 residues. V was pared by 6 bases and J by 0 bases, with 10 bases between. Germline V CDR1 and CDR2: MNHEY, SMNVEV (reference sequence). CDR3 bases: TGTGCCAGCAGCCAAGGACGGAGCACAGATACGCAGTATTTT. Translating gives CASSQGRSTDTQYF.

The table lists this clonotype with a few counts. The rearrangement uses TRBV4-1 and TRBJ2-7; D is unresolved. The CDR3 contains 17 residues. V was trimmed by 0 bases and J by 1 base, leaving 16 bases between them. Germline V lookup: CDR1 MGHRA, CDR2 YSYEKL. The CDR3 DNA reads as TGCGCCAGCAGCCAAGACCCCCGCGTAGGTCTGTCCTACGAGCAGTACTTC. This codes for CASSQDPRVGLSYEQYF.

V usage is TRBV27 and J usage is TRBJ2-5, with unresolved D. From germline, CDR1 is MNHEY and CDR2 SMNVEV (reference sequence). The V end was cut by 7 bases, the J end by 6 bases, with 9 bases between. This CDR3 comprises 11 residues. The DNA for the CDR3 is TGTGCCAGCAAGGCCGGAAAGACCCAGTACTTC. This gives the protein CASKAGKTQYF.

A few counts support this clonotype. The V call is TRBV19, the J call TRBJ1-5; 7 positions match TRBD1. From germline, CDR1 is LNHDA and CDR2 SQIVND (reference sequence). CDR3 length equals 16 residues. The junction had 9 bases not matched to a gene; V was cut back by 6 bases and J by 1 base. DNA of the CDR3: TGTGCCAGTAGGACCCTCGGGACAGCAAGCAATCAGCCCCAGCATTTT. It is translated as CASRTLGTASNQPQHF.

This clonotype was seen more than once but under ten times. The chain links TRBV3-1 to TRBJ2-3; D gene ambiguous. CDR3 size: 20 residues. The germline V gene encodes CDR1 LGHDT and CDR2 YNNKEL (reference sequence). The ends were cut back, 1 base at V and 2 bases at J, with 25 bases in the middle. CDR3 protein: CASSQVRRGPHNSATDTQYF. The CDR3 DNA reads TGTGCCAGCAGCCAAGTAAGACGAGGACCTCACAACTCAGCCACAGATACGCAGTATTTT.

This sequence joins TRBV5-1 and TRBJ2-3; either TRBD1 or TRBD2 may supply D (5 bases each). This CDR3 has 14 amino acids. V was trimmed by 4 bases and J by 2 bases, leaving 11 bases between them. Looked up from germline, CDR1 is SGHRS and CDR2 is YFSETQ. In nucleotides, the CDR3 is TGCGCCAGCAGCCCGGGGCATAACACAGATACGCAGTATTTT. Translated, it gives CASSPGHNTDTQYF.

This clonotype showed up many times. The rearrangement links TRBV15 to TRBJ1-6; TRBD1 aligns across 8 bases. The CDR3 extends over 15 amino acids. Germline values: CDR1 LNHNV, CDR2 YYDKDF (reference sequence). Trimming removed 5 bases from V and 5 bases from J; junction bases left unmatched: 5. CDR3 nucleotides: TGTGCCACCAGCCAGGACAGGGCCGATAATTCACCCCTCCACTTT. This sequence encodes CATSQDRADNSPLHF.

This clonotype was picked up many times. The V call is TRBV7-2, the J call TRBJ2-5; 8 bases map to TRBD2. This CDR3 is 15 amino acids long. The V gene end was trimmed by 2 bases and the J gene end by 5 bases; junction bases not matched to a gene: 7. Looked up from germline, CDR1 is SGHTA and CDR2 is FQGNSA. CDR3 protein: CASSLSSGSSETQYF. For the CDR3, the DNA is TGTGCCAGCAGCTTATCCAGCGGGAGCTCGGAGACCCAGTACTTC.

The chain carries TRBV20-1 and TRBJ2-1; possible D gene TRBD2, 6 bases. The CDR3 contains 15 residues. Trimming stripped 3 bases from V and 1 base from J, with 13 bases between. Germline loops: CDR1 DFQATT, CDR2 SNEGSKA (reference sequence). CDR3 amino acids: CSASGGGKSYNEQFF. The CDR3 DNA sequence: TGCAGTGCTAGTGGTGGCGGGAAGTCCTACAATGAGCAGTTCTTC.